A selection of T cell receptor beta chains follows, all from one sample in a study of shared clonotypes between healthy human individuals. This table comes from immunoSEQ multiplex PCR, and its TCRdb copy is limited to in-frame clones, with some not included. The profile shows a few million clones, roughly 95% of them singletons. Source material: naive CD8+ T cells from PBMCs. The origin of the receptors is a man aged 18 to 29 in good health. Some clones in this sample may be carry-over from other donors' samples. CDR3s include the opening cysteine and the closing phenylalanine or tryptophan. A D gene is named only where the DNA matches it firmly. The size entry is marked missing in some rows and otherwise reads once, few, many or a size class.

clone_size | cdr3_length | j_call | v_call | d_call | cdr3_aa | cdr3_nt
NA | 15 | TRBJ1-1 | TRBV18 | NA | CASSLTGRGYTEAFF | TGTGCCAGCTCTCTAACAGGGAGGGGGTACACTGAAGCTTTCTTT
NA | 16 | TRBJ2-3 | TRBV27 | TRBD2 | CASRYGLAGSTDTQYF | TGTGCCAGCAGATACGGACTAGCGGGGAGCACAGATACGCAGTATTTT
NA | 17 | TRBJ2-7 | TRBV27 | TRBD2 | CASSETSGRASSYEQYF | TGTGCCAGCAGCGAGACTAGCGGGAGGGCGAGCTCCTACGAGCAGTACTTC
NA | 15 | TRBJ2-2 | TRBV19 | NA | CASSIFFPEAGELFF | TGTGCCAGTAGTATATTTTTCCCTGAGGCCGGGGAGCTGTTTTTT
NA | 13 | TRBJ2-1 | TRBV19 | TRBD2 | CAASGDSYNEQFF | TGTGCCGCTAGCGGAGACTCCTACAATGAGCAGTTCTTC
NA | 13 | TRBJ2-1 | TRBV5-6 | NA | CASSPVQDNEQFF | TGTGCCAGCAGCCCGGTTCAAGACAATGAGCAGTTCTTC
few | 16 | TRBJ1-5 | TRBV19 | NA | CASRGLRDKPYQPQHF | TGTGCCAGTAGGGGCCTCCGGGACAAACCCTATCAGCCCCAGCATTTT
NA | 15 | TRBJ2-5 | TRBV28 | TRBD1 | CASRYRDRGQETQYF | TGTGCCAGCAGGTACCGGGACAGGGGTCAAGAGACCCAGTACTTC
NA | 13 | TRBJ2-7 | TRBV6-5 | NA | CASSYPGAYEQYF | TGTGCCAGCAGTTACCCAGGGGCCTACGAGCAGTACTTC
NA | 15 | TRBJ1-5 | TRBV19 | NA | CASSIVPGANQPQHF | TGTGCCAGTAGTATAGTTCCAGGGGCCAATCAGCCCCAGCATTTT
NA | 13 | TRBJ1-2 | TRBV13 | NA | CASSLGRVDGYTF | TGTGCCAGCAGCTTAGGCAGGGTGGATGGCTACACCTTC
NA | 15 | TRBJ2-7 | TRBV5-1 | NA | CASSFGTRVTYEQYF | TGCGCCAGCAGCTTCGGGACAAGGGTCACCTACGAGCAGTACTTC
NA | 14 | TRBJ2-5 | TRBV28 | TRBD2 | CASSLAGGVETQYF | TGTGCCAGCAGTTTAGCGGGAGGGGTGGAGACCCAGTACTTC
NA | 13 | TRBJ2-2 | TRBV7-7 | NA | CASTPGEAGELFF | TGTGCCAGCACCCCAGGGGAGGCCGGGGAGCTGTTTTTT
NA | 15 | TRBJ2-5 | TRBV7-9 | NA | CASSPGYRAPETQYF | TGTGCCAGCAGCCCTGGGTACAGGGCCCCGGAGACCCAGTACTTC
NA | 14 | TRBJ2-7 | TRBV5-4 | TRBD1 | CASSLDRGTGAGNF | TGTGCCAGCAGCTTGGACAGGGGGACGGGAGCAGGGAACTTC
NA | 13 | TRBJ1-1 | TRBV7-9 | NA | CASSSPRGTEAFF | TGTGCCAGCAGCTCCCCCAGGGGAACTGAAGCTTTCTTT
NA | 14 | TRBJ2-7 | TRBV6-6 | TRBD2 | CASNLLAGTHEQYF | TGTGCCAGCAACCTACTAGCGGGAACCCACGAGCAGTACTTC
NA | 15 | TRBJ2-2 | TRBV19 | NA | CASSTDRGNTGELFF | TGTGCCAGTAGCACGGACCGGGGGAACACCGGGGAGCTGTTTTTT
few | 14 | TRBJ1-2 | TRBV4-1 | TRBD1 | CASSQAQGNYGYTF | TGCGCCAGCAGCCAAGCACAGGGGAACTATGGCTACACCTTC
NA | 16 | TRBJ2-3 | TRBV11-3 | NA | CASSSLRQGGTDTQYF | TGTGCCAGCTCATCTCTCCGACAGGGAGGGACAGATACGCAGTATTTT
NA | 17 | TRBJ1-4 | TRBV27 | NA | CASSLSVPGGNNEKLFF | TGTGCCAGCAGTTTATCGGTCCCGGGGGGTAATAATGAAAAACTGTTTTTT
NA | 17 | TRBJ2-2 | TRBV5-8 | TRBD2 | CASRWGLAGLNTGELFF | TGTGCCAGCAGGTGGGGACTAGCGGGATTGAACACCGGGGAGCTGTTTTTT
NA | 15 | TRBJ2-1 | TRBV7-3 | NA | CASSLVRGSYNEQFF | TGTGCCAGCAGCTTAGTCAGGGGCTCCTACAATGAGCAGTTCTTC
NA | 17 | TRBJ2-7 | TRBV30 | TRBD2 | CAWSGLAGVPPVDEQYF | TGTGCCTGGAGTGGACTAGCGGGAGTGCCGCCCGTGGACGAGCAGTACTTC
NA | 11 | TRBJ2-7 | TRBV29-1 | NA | CSVEWAHEQYF | TGCAGCGTTGAATGGGCACACGAGCAGTACTTC
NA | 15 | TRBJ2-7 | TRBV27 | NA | CASSSVGTGAYEQYF | TGTGCCAGCAGCTCGGTGGGGACTGGCGCCTACGAGCAGTACTTC
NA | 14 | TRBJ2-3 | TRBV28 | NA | CASSPGTLSDTQYF | TGTGCCAGCAGTCCGGGGACTCTCTCGGATACGCAGTATTTT
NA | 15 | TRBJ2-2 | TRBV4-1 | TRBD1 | CASSPGQGWTGELFF | TGCGCCAGCAGCCCAGGACAGGGATGGACCGGGGAGCTGTTTTTT
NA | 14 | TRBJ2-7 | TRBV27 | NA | CASSFTVTGYEQYF | TGTGCCAGCAGTTTCACTGTTACGGGCTACGAGCAGTACTTC
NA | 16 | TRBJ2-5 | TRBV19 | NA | CASSIPTSMGRETQYF | TGTGCCAGTAGTATACCCACCAGTATGGGGCGCGAGACCCAGTACTTC
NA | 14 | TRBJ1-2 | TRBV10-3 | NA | CAISGFWSGDGYTF | TGTGCCATCAGTGGGTTTTGGTCGGGCGATGGCTACACCTTC
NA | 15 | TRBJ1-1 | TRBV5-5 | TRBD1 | CASSFPGTVNTEAFF | TGTGCCAGCAGCTTTCCCGGGACAGTGAACACTGAAGCTTTCTTT
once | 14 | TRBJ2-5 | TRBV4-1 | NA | CASSLGQFQETQYF | TGCGCCAGCAGCCTCGGACAGTTCCAAGAGACCCAGTACTTC
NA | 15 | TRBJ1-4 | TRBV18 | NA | CASSPLSQPNEKLFF | TGTGCCAGCTCACCATTATCACAGCCTAATGAAAAACTGTTTTTT
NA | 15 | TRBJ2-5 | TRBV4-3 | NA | CASSQDRQDQETQYF | TGCGCCAGCAGCCAAGATAGACAGGACCAAGAGACCCAGTACTTC
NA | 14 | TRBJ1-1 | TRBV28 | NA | CASSYYGENTEAFF | TGTGCCAGCAGTTATTACGGGGAGAACACTGAAGCTTTCTTT
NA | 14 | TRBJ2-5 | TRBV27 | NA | CASRGRQEEETQYF | TGTGCCAGCAGGGGGCGGCAGGAAGAAGAGACCCAGTACTTC
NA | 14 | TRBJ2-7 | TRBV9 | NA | CASSGPRRGDEQYF | TGTGCCAGCAGCGGACCGAGGCGGGGCGACGAGCAGTACTTC
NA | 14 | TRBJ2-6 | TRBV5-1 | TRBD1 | CASTRGSGANVLTF | TGCGCCAGCACCAGGGGGTCTGGGGCCAACGTCCTGACTTTC
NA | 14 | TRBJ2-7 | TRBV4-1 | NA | CASSQDGRFDEQYF | TGCGCCAGCAGCCAAGATGGGCGCTTCGACGAGCAGTACTTC
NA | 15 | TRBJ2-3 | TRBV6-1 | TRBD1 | CASSGTGGSTDTQYF | TGTGCCAGCAGTGGGACAGGGGGGAGCACAGATACGCAGTATTTT
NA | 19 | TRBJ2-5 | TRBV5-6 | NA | CASSSIFSNGDLKEETQYF | TGTGCCAGCAGCTCCATATTCTCCAACGGGGACCTCAAGGAAGAGACCCAGTACTTC
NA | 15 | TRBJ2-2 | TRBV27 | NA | CASSLVGAGTGELFF | TGTGCCAGCAGTTTAGTGGGAGCGGGTACCGGGGAGCTGTTTTTT
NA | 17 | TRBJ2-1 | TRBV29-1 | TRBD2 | CSVGEDGLAEMYNEQFF | TGCAGCGTTGGGGAGGACGGGCTAGCGGAGATGTACAATGAGCAGTTCTTC
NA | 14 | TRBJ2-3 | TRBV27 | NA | CASVPRQGTDTQYF | TGTGCCAGCGTTCCGAGACAGGGCACAGATACGCAGTATTTT
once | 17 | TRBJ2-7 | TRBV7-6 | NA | CASSSRPWGELTYEQYF | TGTGCCAGCAGCTCAAGGCCATGGGGGGAGCTAACCTACGAGCAGTACTTC
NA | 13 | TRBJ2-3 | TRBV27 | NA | CASSSPRTDTQYF | TGTGCCAGCAGTTCTCCCCGAACAGATACGCAGTATTTT
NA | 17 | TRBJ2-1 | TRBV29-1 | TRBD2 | CSVLHKWRLAPYNEQFF | TGCAGCGTTCTACACAAATGGAGACTAGCGCCTTACAATGAGCAGTTCTTC
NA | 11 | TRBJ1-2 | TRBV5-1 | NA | CASYSDYGYTF | TGCGCCAGCTATTCGGACTATGGCTACACCTTC
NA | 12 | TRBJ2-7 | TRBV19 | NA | CASSIWGYEQYF | TGTGCCAGTAGTATTTGGGGGTACGAGCAGTACTTC
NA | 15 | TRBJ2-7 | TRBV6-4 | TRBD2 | CASRDRTSGSYEQYF | TGTGCCAGCAGGGACCGGACTAGCGGGAGCTACGAGCAGTACTTC
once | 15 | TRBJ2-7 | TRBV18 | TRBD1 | CASSFRDRGDDEQYF | TGTGCCAGCTCGTTCCGGGACAGGGGAGACGACGAGCAGTACTTC
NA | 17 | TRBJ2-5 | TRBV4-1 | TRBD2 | CASSQPGTSGGQETQYF | TGCGCCAGCAGCCAACCCGGGACTAGCGGGGGCCAAGAGACCCAGTACTTC
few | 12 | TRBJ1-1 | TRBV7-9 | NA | CASSPQASRAFF | TGTGCCAGCAGCCCCCAGGCGAGTAGAGCTTTCTTT
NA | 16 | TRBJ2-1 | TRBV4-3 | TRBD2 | CASSLRAGGFYNEQFF | TGCGCCAGCAGCCTTAGAGCGGGAGGTTTTTACAATGAGCAGTTCTTC
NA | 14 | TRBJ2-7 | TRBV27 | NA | CASSDGRSYYEQYF | TGTGCCAGCAGTGATGGGCGGTCCTACTACGAGCAGTACTTC